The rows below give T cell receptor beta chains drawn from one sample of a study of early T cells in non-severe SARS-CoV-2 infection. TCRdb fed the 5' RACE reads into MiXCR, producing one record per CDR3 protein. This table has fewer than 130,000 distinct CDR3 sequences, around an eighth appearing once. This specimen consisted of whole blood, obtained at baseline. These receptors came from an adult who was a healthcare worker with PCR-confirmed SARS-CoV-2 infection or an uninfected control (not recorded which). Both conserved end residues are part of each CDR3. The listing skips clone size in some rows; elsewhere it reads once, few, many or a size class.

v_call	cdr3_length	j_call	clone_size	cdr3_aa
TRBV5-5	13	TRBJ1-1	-	CASSLQGWTEAFF
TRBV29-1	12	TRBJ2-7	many	CSVIDKNYEQYF
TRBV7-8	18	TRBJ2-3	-	CASSWGGLAGLSTDTQYF
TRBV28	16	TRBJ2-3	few	CASSSPASGRVQAQYF
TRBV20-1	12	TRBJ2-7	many	CSCVYSSYEQYF
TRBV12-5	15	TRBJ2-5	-	CASGLVLGQQETQYF
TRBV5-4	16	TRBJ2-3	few	CASSLGVLGGTDTQYF
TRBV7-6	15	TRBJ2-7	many	CASSLAGSSSYEQYF
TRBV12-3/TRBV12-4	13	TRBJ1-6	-	CASSLGSRSPLHF
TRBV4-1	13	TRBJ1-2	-	CASSPTGAPRYTF
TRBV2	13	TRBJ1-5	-	CASSFRVHQPQHF
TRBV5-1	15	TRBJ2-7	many	CASSFRGGVSYEQYF
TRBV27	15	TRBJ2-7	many	CASRGASGVHYEQYF
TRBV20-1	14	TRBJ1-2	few	CSAQSTGGVKGYTF
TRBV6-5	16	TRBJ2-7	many	CASSYSRTTDSYEQYF
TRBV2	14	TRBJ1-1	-	CASKEWGRSTEAFF
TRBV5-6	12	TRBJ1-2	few	CASSLAVNGYTF
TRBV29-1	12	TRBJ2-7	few	CSGSSNSYEQYF
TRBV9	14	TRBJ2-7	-	CASSPGGRNYEQYF
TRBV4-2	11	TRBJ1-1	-	CASSRETEAFF
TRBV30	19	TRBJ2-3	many	CAWSPGLAAIDPSTDTQYF
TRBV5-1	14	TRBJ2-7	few	CASSPAGLTYEQYF
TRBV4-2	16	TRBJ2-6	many	CASSPGHFSGANVLTF
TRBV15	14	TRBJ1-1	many	CATSRDSRSTEAFF
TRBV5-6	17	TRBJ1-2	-	CASSLVGQTGTNYGYTF
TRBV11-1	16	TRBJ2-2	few	CASSTRQGAETGELFF
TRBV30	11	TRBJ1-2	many	CAFPANYGYTF
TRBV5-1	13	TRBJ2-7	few	CASSLGARNEQYF
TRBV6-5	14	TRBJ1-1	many	CASNPGDRVAEAFF
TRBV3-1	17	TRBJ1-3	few	CASSRKGRGVSGNTIYF
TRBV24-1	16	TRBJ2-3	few	CATSDHSGRGPDTQYF
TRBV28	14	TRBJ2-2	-	CASSLFPRTGELFF
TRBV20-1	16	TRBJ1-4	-	CSARDPTGRRYEKLFF
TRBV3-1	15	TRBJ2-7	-	CASSQAGTRSYEQYF
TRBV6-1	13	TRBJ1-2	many	CASRMGQGQGYTF
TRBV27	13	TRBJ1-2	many	CASSLSARGGYTF
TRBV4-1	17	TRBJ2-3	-	CASSQVGGPGFTDTQYF
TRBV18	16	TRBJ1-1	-	CASSLYPGVSNTEAFF